This T cell receptor beta chain emerged from a study of beta chain features in type 1 diabetes. The sample holds a few counts of this clone. The isolated RNA, all of it, was reverse transcribed, so expressed TCRB transcripts were what got sequenced. Repertoires were generated with immunoSEQ multiplex PCR, while TCRdb's copy carries only in-frame clones and drops some. The sample consists of some 330,000 clones, 8% to 13% of them appearing once. The V end lost 5 bases, the J end lost 0 bases, and 14 bases lay between the germline ends. CDR1 MDHEN and CDR2 SYDVKM come from the germline V gene. CDR3 length: 16 residues.

The source is a woman aged 25-40 years in good health. The chain couples TRBV28 to TRBJ2-1, with D possibly matching TRBD2 (5 bases). Sequencing was performed on naive CD4+ T cells from blood. The CDR3 reads CASSVDSGGSYNEQFF. In nucleotides, the CDR3 is TGTGCCAGCAGTGTCGACTCAGGAGGCTCCTACAATGAGCAGTTCTTC.